What follows is one T cell receptor beta chain and its context. The antigen is undetermined. These data originate in a study of spatial heterogeneity in lung cancer. Overall study context: Within tumor regions, the number of TCR transcripts tracked closely with a T cell module score obtained from matched bulk RNA-seq. Study-wide results and caveats: Mutation tallies in tumors tracked expanded intratumoral alpha and beta TCR counts.

This CDR3 spans 17 amino acids. The V and J ends lost 0 bases and 0 bases respectively, with 12 bases between them. The germline V gene has CDR1 LGHDT and CDR2 YNNKEL (reference sequence). Time point of the sample: sample taken at primary tumor resection. From tumor, nontumor lung or frozen PBMC, whole RNA was taken unsorted for sequencing. TCRdb independently ran MiXCR on the 5' RACE reads; one entry per CDR3 protein. This sample has about 4,300 distinct CDR3 sequences, with 35% to 50% found just once. The input for sequencing was lung tumor tissue, taken at surgery. J is TRBJ2-4 and V is TRBV3-1; unclear D gene. This receptor was identified in a male donor with early-stage non-small cell lung cancer. In nucleotides, the CDR3 is TGTGCCAGCAGCCAAGATGGCGGAGCTCTAGCCAAAAACATTCAGTACTTC. As protein: CASSQDGGALAKNIQYF.